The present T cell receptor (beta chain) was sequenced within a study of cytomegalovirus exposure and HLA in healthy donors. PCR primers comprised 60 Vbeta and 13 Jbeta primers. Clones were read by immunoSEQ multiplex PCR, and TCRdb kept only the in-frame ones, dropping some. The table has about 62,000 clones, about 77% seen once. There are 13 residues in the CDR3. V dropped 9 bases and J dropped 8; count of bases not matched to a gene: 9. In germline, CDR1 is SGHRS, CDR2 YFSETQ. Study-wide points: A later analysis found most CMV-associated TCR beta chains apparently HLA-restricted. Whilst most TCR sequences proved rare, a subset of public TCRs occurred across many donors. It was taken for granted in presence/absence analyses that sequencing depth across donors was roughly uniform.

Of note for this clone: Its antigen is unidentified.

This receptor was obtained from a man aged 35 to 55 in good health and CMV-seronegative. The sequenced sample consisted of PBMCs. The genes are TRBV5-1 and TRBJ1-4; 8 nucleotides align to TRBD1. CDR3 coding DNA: TGCGCCAATATACAGGGGGATCGAGAAAAACTGTTTTTT. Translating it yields CANIQGDREKLFF.